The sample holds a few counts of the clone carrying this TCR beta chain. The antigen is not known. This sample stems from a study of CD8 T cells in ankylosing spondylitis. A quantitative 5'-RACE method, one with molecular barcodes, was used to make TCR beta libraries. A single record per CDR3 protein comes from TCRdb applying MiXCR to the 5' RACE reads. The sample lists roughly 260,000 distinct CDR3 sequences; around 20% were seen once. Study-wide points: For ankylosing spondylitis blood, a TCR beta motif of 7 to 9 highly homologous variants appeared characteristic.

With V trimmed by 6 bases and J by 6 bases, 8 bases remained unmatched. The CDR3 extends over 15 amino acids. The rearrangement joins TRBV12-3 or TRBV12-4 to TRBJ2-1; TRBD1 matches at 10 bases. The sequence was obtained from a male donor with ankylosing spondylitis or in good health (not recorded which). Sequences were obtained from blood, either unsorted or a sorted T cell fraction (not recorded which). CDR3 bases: TGTGCCAGCAGGTTACCCAGGACAGGGGGCAATGAGCAGTTCTTC. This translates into CASRLPRTGGNEQFF.